This T cell receptor beta chain comes out of a study of cytomegalovirus exposure and HLA in healthy donors. Study-level findings and limits: Later, an analysis showed that TCR beta chains associated with HLA were more clonally expanded than others that were equally common. Across all donors, roughly uniform sequencing depth was an assumption of the presence/absence analyses.

This clone was detected only a few times. Its antigen is as yet unknown. This CDR3 is built from 17 residues. Trimming removed 2 bases from V and 5 bases from J; junction bases left unmatched: 14. CDR1 MNHNS and CDR2 SASEGT come from the germline V gene. The study ran its PCR with 60 Vbeta and 13 Jbeta primers. Per the authors' pipeline: A later analysis tallied 80 million to 100 million unique TCR beta chains, some 10 million of them shared. Libraries were prepared by immunoSEQ multiplex PCR; TCRdb keeps only in-frame clonotypes and omits some of them. Clone size and V and J calls were adopted from that table, with D and trimming inferred from the DNA. This table holds some 40,000 clones, approximately 57% found once.

The chain links TRBV6-1 to TRBJ2-5; 7 bases agree with TRBD2. The sequence derives from a man between 60 and 70 years old in good health and CMV-seropositive. Material: PBMCs. The chain's CDR3 is CASSEMQGGSGWETQYF. The CDR3 bases are TGTGCCAGCAGTGAAATGCAGGGAGGGTCAGGGTGGGAGACCCAGTACTTC.